Listed below are T cell receptor beta chains from one sample, sequenced in a study of CD8+CD57+ T cells in acquired aplastic anemia. TCRdb re-derived calls from the reads in MiXCR, one entry per CDR3 protein. The sample lists around 21,000 distinct CDR3 sequences; roughly 40% were seen once. Sequenced input: CD8+CD57+ T cells sorted from PBMCs. These receptor sequences come from a human donor with aplastic anemia. The CDR3 runs from the conserved cysteine through the conserved F or W. Fields, in order: clone size, J gene, V gene, D gene, CDR3 protein, CDR3 DNA. A D gene is named only where the DNA matches it firmly. For some rows the clone size is stated as once, few or many, or as a class when expanded; others skip it.

abundance: once
j_gene: TRBJ1-5
v_gene: TRBV12-3/TRBV12-4
d_gene: -
CDR3aa: CASGSNGSPFTNQPQHF
CDR3nt: TGTGCTAGTGGATCAAACGGTTCACCTTTTACGAATCAGCCCCAGCATTTT

abundance: few
j_gene: TRBJ2-3
v_gene: TRBV6-5
d_gene: -
CDR3aa: CASSPQGGTQYF
CDR3nt: TGTGCCAGCAGCCCACAGGGAGGTACGCAGTATTTT

abundance: many
j_gene: TRBJ1-2
v_gene: TRBV6-5
d_gene: -
CDR3aa: CASSYEANSNYGYTF
CDR3nt: TGTGCCAGCAGTTACGAGGCTAACAGTAACTATGGCTACACCTTC

abundance: many
j_gene: TRBJ2-5
v_gene: TRBV7-9
d_gene: TRBD1
CDR3aa: CASSDRQGREETQYF
CDR3nt: TGTGCCAGCAGTGATCGACAGGGTAGGGAAGAGACCCAGTACTTC

abundance: few
j_gene: TRBJ2-7
v_gene: TRBV2
d_gene: TRBD1
CDR3aa: CASIRTGSYEQYF
CDR3nt: TGTGCCAGTATTCGGACAGGGAGCTACGAGCAGTACTTC

abundance: -
j_gene: TRBJ1-2
v_gene: TRBV25-1
d_gene: TRBD1
CDR3aa: CASSEFAGTDNYGYTF
CDR3nt: TGTGCCAGCAGTGAATTCGCCGGGACAGATAACTATGGCTACACCTTC

abundance: -
j_gene: TRBJ1-2
v_gene: TRBV7-3
d_gene: -
CDR3aa: CASSMDNIYGYTF
CDR3nt: TGTGCCAGCAGCATGGACAATATCTATGGCTACACCTTC

abundance: -
j_gene: TRBJ2-2
v_gene: TRBV6-2/TRBV6-3
d_gene: -
CDR3aa: CASSYSNRRLTGELFF
CDR3nt: TGTGCCAGCAGTTACTCGAACAGGCGACTCACCGGGGAGCTGTTTTTT

abundance: few
j_gene: TRBJ2-7
v_gene: TRBV4-1
d_gene: -
CDR3aa: CASSQDRAEQYF
CDR3nt: TGCGCCAGCAGCCAAGATCGGGCCGAGCAGTACTTC

abundance: -
j_gene: TRBJ1-2
v_gene: TRBV3-1
d_gene: -
CDR3aa: CAGSQGQGSYGYTF
CDR3nt: TGTGCCGGCAGCCAAGGCCAGGGGTCCTATGGCTACACCTTC

abundance: -
j_gene: TRBJ2-3
v_gene: TRBV3-1
d_gene: -
CDR3aa: CASSQGRSTDTQYF
CDR3nt: TGTGCCAGCAGCCAAGGGAGGAGCACAGATACGCAGTATTTT

abundance: -
j_gene: TRBJ2-7
v_gene: TRBV4-3
d_gene: -
CDR3aa: CASSPGTGSSYEQYF
CDR3nt: TGCGCCAGCAGCCCCGGGACCGGGAGCTCCTACGAGCAGTACTTC

abundance: once
j_gene: TRBJ2-7
v_gene: TRBV11-1
d_gene: -
CDR3aa: CASSFGGGLAYEQYF
CDR3nt: TGTGCCAGCAGCTTTGGGGGGGGCCTTGCCTACGAGCAGTACTTC

abundance: few
j_gene: TRBJ1-2
v_gene: TRBV20-1
d_gene: -
CDR3aa: CRPPYGYTF
CDR3nt: TGCAGGCCTCCCTATGGCTACACCTTC

abundance: -
j_gene: TRBJ2-7
v_gene: TRBV11-3
d_gene: TRBD1
CDR3aa: CASSLVRDSPYEQYF
CDR3nt: TGTGCCAGCAGCTTAGTACGGGACAGCCCCTACGAGCAGTACTTC

abundance: few
j_gene: TRBJ2-5
v_gene: TRBV12-3/TRBV12-4
d_gene: -
CDR3aa: CASRPESQETQYF
CDR3nt: TGTGCCAGCAGGCCCGAAAGCCAAGAGACCCAGTACTTC

abundance: many
j_gene: TRBJ2-7
v_gene: TRBV20-1
d_gene: -
CDR3aa: CSARDDRAGRSYEQYF
CDR3nt: TGCAGTGCTAGAGATGATAGGGCTGGCAGATCCTACGAGCAGTACTTC

abundance: many
j_gene: TRBJ2-3
v_gene: TRBV6-5
d_gene: TRBD2
CDR3aa: CASSSLAGGTDTQYF
CDR3nt: TGTGCCAGCAGTTCACTAGCGGGGGGCACAGATACGCAGTATTTT

abundance: -
j_gene: TRBJ1-1
v_gene: TRBV2
d_gene: -
CDR3aa: CASSEGLDTEAFF
CDR3nt: TGTGCCAGCAGTGAGGGCCTGGACACTGAAGCTTTCTTT

abundance: -
j_gene: TRBJ2-5
v_gene: TRBV20-1
d_gene: TRBD1
CDR3aa: CSGDPRDRQVTQYF
CDR3nt: TGCAGTGGGGACCCTAGGGACAGACAAGTGACCCAGTACTTC

abundance: -
j_gene: TRBJ1-2
v_gene: TRBV30
d_gene: -
CDR3aa: CAWSPGQHYGYTF
CDR3nt: TGTGCCTGGAGCCCAGGGCAGCACTATGGCTACACCTTC

abundance: few
j_gene: TRBJ2-1
v_gene: TRBV7-8
d_gene: TRBD2
CDR3aa: CASSLGRLAGSSYNEQFF
CDR3nt: TGTGCCAGCAGCTTAGGGCGTCTAGCGGGAAGCTCCTACAATGAGCAGTTCTTC

abundance: -
j_gene: TRBJ2-1
v_gene: TRBV4-1
d_gene: -
CDR3aa: CASSRDINEQFF
CDR3nt: TGCGCCAGCAGCCGGGACATTAATGAGCAGTTCTTC

abundance: few
j_gene: TRBJ2-5
v_gene: TRBV25-1
d_gene: TRBD1
CDR3aa: CASSEGEQGIGETQYF
CDR3nt: TGTGCCAGCAGTGAAGGTGAACAGGGGATCGGCGAGACCCAGTACTTC

abundance: -
j_gene: TRBJ2-7
v_gene: TRBV5-5
d_gene: TRBD1
CDR3aa: CASSPRQGYYEQYF
CDR3nt: TGTGCCAGCAGCCCACGACAGGGGTACTACGAGCAGTACTTC

abundance: many
j_gene: TRBJ2-1
v_gene: TRBV13
d_gene: TRBD1
CDR3aa: CASSFRDRGRNEQFF
CDR3nt: TGTGCCAGCAGCTTCCGGGACAGGGGGCGTAATGAGCAGTTCTTC

abundance: many
j_gene: TRBJ2-2
v_gene: TRBV10-2
d_gene: -
CDR3aa: CASSDQVAGEAGELFF
CDR3nt: TGCGCCAGCAGTGACCAAGTGGCCGGGGAGGCCGGGGAGCTGTTTTTT

abundance: -
j_gene: TRBJ2-1
v_gene: TRBV9
d_gene: TRBD1
CDR3aa: CASSAAGQGRDEQFF
CDR3nt: TGTGCCAGCAGCGCGGCGGGACAGGGGAGGGATGAGCAGTTCTTC

abundance: few
j_gene: TRBJ2-4
v_gene: TRBV7-6
d_gene: -
CDR3aa: CASSLVYIQYF
CDR3nt: TGTGCCAGCAGCTTAGTTTACATTCAGTACTTC

abundance: -
j_gene: TRBJ1-1
v_gene: TRBV7-9
d_gene: -
CDR3aa: CASTLEGPNTEAFF
CDR3nt: TGTGCCAGCACCCTAGAGGGACCGAACACTGAAGCTTTCTTT

abundance: many
j_gene: TRBJ2-3
v_gene: TRBV12-3/TRBV12-4
d_gene: -
CDR3aa: CASSSDITDTQYF
CDR3nt: TGTGCCAGCAGTTCGGACATTACAGATACGCAGTATTTT

abundance: -
j_gene: TRBJ2-3
v_gene: TRBV30
d_gene: -
CDR3aa: CAWNRGTDTQYF
CDR3nt: TGTGCCTGGAATCGGGGCACAGATACGCAGTATTTT

abundance: few
j_gene: TRBJ1-3
v_gene: TRBV12-5
d_gene: -
CDR3aa: CASQSTGGDGNTIYF
CDR3nt: TGTGCTAGTCAGTCCACGGGGGGCGATGGAAACACCATATATTTT

abundance: few
j_gene: TRBJ2-3
v_gene: TRBV4-1
d_gene: -
CDR3aa: CASSQEPGLSTTDTQYF
CDR3nt: TGCGCCAGCAGCCAAGAGCCGGGACTTTCAACAACAGATACGCAGTATTTT

abundance: -
j_gene: TRBJ1-4
v_gene: TRBV24-1
d_gene: -
CDR3aa: CATSDPRPGTNEKLFF
CDR3nt: TGTGCCACCAGTGATCCCCGACCGGGCACTAATGAAAAACTGTTTTTT

abundance: few
j_gene: TRBJ1-1
v_gene: TRBV7-6
d_gene: TRBD1
CDR3aa: CASSPGDRDTEAFF
CDR3nt: TGTGCCAGCAGCCCCGGAGACAGGGACACTGAAGCTTTCTTT

abundance: -
j_gene: TRBJ2-7
v_gene: TRBV19
d_gene: TRBD2
CDR3aa: CAGSMGSGGVSYEQYF
CDR3nt: TGTGCCGGTAGTATGGGTTCGGGAGGTGTCTCCTACGAGCAGTACTTC

abundance: few
j_gene: TRBJ2-7
v_gene: TRBV6-2/TRBV6-3
d_gene: -
CDR3aa: CASSAGWRRYEQYF
CDR3nt: TGTGCCAGCAGTGCGGGATGGAGACGCTACGAGCAGTACTTC

abundance: few
j_gene: TRBJ1-2
v_gene: TRBV7-2
d_gene: -
CDR3aa: CASSSTRSLDYGYTF
CDR3nt: TGTGCCAGCAGCTCCACCAGGAGCCTCGACTATGGCTACACCTTC

abundance: -
j_gene: TRBJ2-5
v_gene: TRBV7-3
d_gene: -
CDR3aa: CATLEGGQETQYF
CDR3nt: TGTGCCACCCTAGAGGGGGGCCAAGAGACCCAGTACTTC

abundance: -
j_gene: TRBJ2-1
v_gene: TRBV20-1
d_gene: TRBD2
CDR3aa: CSARDGGGGRQNEQFF
CDR3nt: TGCAGTGCTAGAGATGGGGGAGGCGGGAGGCAGAATGAGCAGTTCTTC

abundance: -
j_gene: TRBJ2-1
v_gene: TRBV30
d_gene: -
CDR3aa: CAWNSLVYNEQFF
CDR3nt: TGTGCCTGGAATTCATTGGTCTACAATGAGCAGTTCTTC

abundance: once
j_gene: TRBJ1-1
v_gene: TRBV20-1
d_gene: -
CDR3aa: CSATTGTEAFF
CDR3nt: TGCAGTGCTACCACCGGGACTGAAGCTTTCTTT

abundance: medium-sized
j_gene: TRBJ2-7
v_gene: TRBV29-1
d_gene: -
CDR3aa: CSVEARSYEQYF
CDR3nt: TGCAGCGTTGAAGCCAGAAGCTACGAGCAGTACTTC

abundance: few
j_gene: TRBJ2-3
v_gene: TRBV5-4
d_gene: -
CDR3aa: CASSAGPSGTDTQYF
CDR3nt: TGTGCCAGCAGCGCGGGCCCTAGCGGCACAGATACGCAGTATTTT